This record concerns one T cell receptor beta chain sequence. The CDR3 loop spans 14 amino acids. Germline V lookup: CDR1 SGHDT, CDR2 YYEEEE. These data are taken from a study of T cells expressing NK-cell markers. TCRdb re-called the 5' RACE reads and gives one entry per CDR3 protein, without DNA. The repertoire table contains 400,000 to 550,000 distinct CDR3 sequences. The rearrangement uses TRBV5-6 and TRBJ1-2. This TCR derives from a woman aged 18-70 years in good health. Sequencing was performed on blood T cells: a sorted CD56 or NKG2C T cell subset, CD4+ or CD8+ T cells, or bulk PBMC T cells (not recorded which). This CDR3 reads CASSPKDVIYGYTF. The full variable domain, its missing parts supplied by reference TRBV5-6 and TRBJ1-2, is DAGVTQSPTHLIKTRGQQVTLRCSPKSGHDTVSWYQQALGQGPQFIFQYYEEEERQRGNFPDRFSGHQFPNYSSELNVNALLLGDSALYLCASSPKDVIYGYTFGSGTRLTVV.